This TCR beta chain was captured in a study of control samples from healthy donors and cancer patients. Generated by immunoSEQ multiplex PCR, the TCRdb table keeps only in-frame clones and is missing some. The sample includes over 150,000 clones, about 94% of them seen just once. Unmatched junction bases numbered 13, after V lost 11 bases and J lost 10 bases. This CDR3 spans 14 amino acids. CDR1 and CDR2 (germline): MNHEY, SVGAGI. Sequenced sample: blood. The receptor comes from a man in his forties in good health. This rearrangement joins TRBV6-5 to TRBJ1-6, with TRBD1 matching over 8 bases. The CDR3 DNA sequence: TGTGCCTCCCAGGGGGCGTTAGGGGAGTCACCCCTCCACTTT. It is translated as CASQGALGESPLHF.